This TCR beta chain was found in a study of a mutant IDH1 vaccine in newly diagnosed glioma. Study results and limitations: The authors found pseudoprogression apparently unrelated to changes in top peripheral T cell clonotypes.

CDR1 is MGHDK and CDR2 is SYGVNS in the germline V gene. The length of the CDR3 is 15 residues. V was clipped by 8 bases and J by 7 bases, with 20 bases between them. Time point here: baseline, week 1 (first vaccination visit). Treatment noted: pre-vaccination baseline after standard-of-care therapy. Concerning this clone itself: Its antigen is unidentified.

Profiling relied on immunoSEQ multiplex PCR, and the TCRdb table lists in-frame clones only, not all of them. The sample consists of about 88,000 clones, roughly four fifths of them appearing once. V and J are TRBV25-1 and TRBJ1-4; maybe TRBD1 (5 bases). This TCR was sampled from a man aged 35-49 years with glioma. Some clones in this sample may be carry-over from other donors' samples. This material consisted of PBMCs, taken from a glioma patient treated with radiotherapy, temozolomide or both. CDR3 nucleotides: TGTGCCAGCTCCCCCTCCGTCTGGGGGGGTGAAAAACTGTTTTTT. Protein product: CASSPSVWGGEKLFF.